This entry describes one TCR beta chain. The data belong to a study of blood T cell repertoires in COVID-19. For the study at large: Samples taken during acute and convalescent COVID-19 were collected in the United States, Italy and Spain. From T cells, B-cell-depleted T cells, or PBMCs came the material, which was cDNA or gDNA.

Authors' analysis steps: Nucleated cell number was recorded as an estimate derived from reference gene primer amplification. TCRdb keeps only in-frame clones here, not all; method: immunoSEQ multiplex PCR. The V and J calls and clone size are taken from that table; D and trimming were inferred from the DNA. This table holds roughly 29,000 clones, about 89% found once. There are 14 residues in the CDR3. The germline V gene has CDR1 MNHNY and CDR2 SVGAGI (reference sequence). V gave up 9 bases and J gave up 8 bases; unmatched junction bases: 11. This TCR was recovered from a human donor in a cohort sampled during active COVID-19. Sequenced input: peripheral blood. V and J are TRBV6-6 and TRBJ2-4; 9 bases align to TRBD1. CDR3 DNA: TGTGCCAGTAGTCCGGGACAGGGCATCGACATTCAGTACTTC. Amino acids: CASSPGQGIDIQYF.